Presented here are 20 T cell receptor beta chains from one specimen sequenced in a study of T cells expressing NK-cell markers. Using the 5' RACE reads, TCRdb records one entry per CDR3 protein without DNA. With 500,000 to 600,000 distinct CDR3 sequences in the sample, the ten largest clones hold 3.5% to 4.5%. Specimen: blood T cells: a sorted CD56 or NKG2C T cell subset, CD4+ or CD8+ T cells, or bulk PBMC T cells (not recorded which). Source of these receptors: a man aged 18-30 years in good health.

CDR3 sequence: CVPVRRSGETQYF. The rearrangement joins TRBV15 to TRBJ2-5; as DNA is missing, the TRBD1 call by TCRdb cannot be tested. The germline V gene has CDR1 LNHNV and CDR2 YYDKDF (reference sequence). CDR3 size: 13 residues.

The chain couples TRBV9 to TRBJ2-1; there is no DNA to check the TCRdb D call of TRBD1. Germline V lookup: CDR1 SGDLS, CDR2 YYNGEE. CDR3 length: 17 residues. The CDR3 loop is CASSANPDRGTYNEQFF.

This chain uses TRBV5-1 with TRBJ2-2; TCRdb proposes TRBD2, but this gene call is untestable without DNA. CDR1 and CDR2 (germline): SGHRS, YFSETQ. The CDR3 runs to 17 residues. CDR3: CASSLALVGPNTGELFF.

This chain connects TRBV6-1 to TRBJ1-5. Looked up from germline, CDR1 is MNHNS and CDR2 is SASEGT. This CDR3 has 12 residues. The CDR3 sequence: CASRDRTSPQHF.

The chain employs TRBV20-1 and TRBJ2-1; TCRdb gives TRBD2 as the D gene, but with no DNA this cannot be confirmed. The CDR3 sequence is 17 residues long. CDR1 is DFQATT, CDR2 SNEGSKA, per germline (reference sequence). CDR3 sequence reads: CSASPLAGGGLQAEQFF.

V and J are TRBV5-6 and TRBJ1-6; TCRdb returns TRBD1, unconfirmable since there is no DNA. CDR3 length equals 13 residues. Looked up from germline, CDR1 is SGHDT and CDR2 is YYEEEE. The CDR3 is CASSSDAVSPLHF.

V gene TRBV25-1 combines with J gene TRBJ2-7. CDR1 and CDR2 from the germline V gene are MGHDK and SYGVNS. This CDR3 is built from 11 residues. The chain's CDR3 is CASSEYDEQYF.

The gene calls are TRBV28 and TRBJ2-7. Germline V gene lookup returns CDR1 MDHEN and CDR2 SYDVKM. The CDR3 has 11 residues. The CDR3 here is CASTGYYEQYF.

This sequence joins TRBV7-9 and TRBJ2-4; the TRBD2 assignment by TCRdb is unverifiable without DNA. CDR1 is SEHNR and CDR2 is FQNEAQ in the germline V gene (reference sequence). The CDR3 covers 16 residues. Here the CDR3 reads CASSGLAGGAKNIQYF.

This rearrangement joins TRBV5-1 to TRBJ2-1; TCRdb proposes TRBD2, but this gene call is untestable without DNA. CDR1 is SGHRS and CDR2 is YFSETQ in the germline V gene. This CDR3 comprises 15 residues. CDR3 sequence: CASSLNGLLADQQFF.

The chain combines TRBV5-6 with TRBJ2-7; TCRdb returns TRBD1, unconfirmable since there is no DNA. The CDR3 spans 15 residues. The germline CDR1 and CDR2 sequences are SGHDT and YYEEEE. The CDR3 here is CASSRTGGRSYEQYF. Full variable domain (rest looked up from reference TRBV5-6 and TRBJ2-7): DAGVTQSPTHLIKTRGQQVTLRCSPKSGHDTVSWYQQALGQGPQFIFQYYEEEERQRGNFPDRFSGHQFPNYSSELNVNALLLGDSALYLCASSRTGGRSYEQYFGPGTRLTVT.

The gene calls are TRBV25-1 and TRBJ1-2; TCRdb outputs TRBD1, but without DNA this stays unchecked. Germline V gene data show CDR1 as MGHDK and CDR2 as SYGVNS. This CDR3 spans 13 amino acids. This chain's CDR3 is CASSDWTGYGYTF.

The chain couples TRBV19 to TRBJ1-1; lacking DNA, the TRBD1 call made by TCRdb goes unchecked. The length of the CDR3 is 16 residues. Germline-derived CDR1 and CDR2 are LNHDA and SQIVND (reference sequence). The chain's CDR3 is CASSPRGGVRNTEAFF. Full variable domain (outside the CDR3, taken from reference TRBV19 and TRBJ1-1): DGGITQSPKYLFRKEGQNVTLSCEQNLNHDAMYWYRQDPGQGLRLIYYSQIVNDFQKGDIAEGYSVSREKKESFPLTVTSAQKNPTAFYLCASSPRGGVRNTEAFFGQGTRLTVV.

This rearrangement joins TRBV11-2 to TRBJ2-1. The CDR3 extends over 17 amino acids. CDR1 is SGHAT, CDR2 FQNNGV, per germline. CDR3: CASSLKIAQRVYNEQFF.

The genes are TRBV10-1 and TRBJ2-1; the D call from TCRdb, TRBD1, cannot be confirmed without DNA. The germline V gene has CDR1 WNHNN and CDR2 SYGVQD (reference sequence). CDR3 length: 15 residues. This chain's CDR3 is CASSDFETGTNEQFF.

The chain is built from TRBV5-1 and TRBJ2-3; TCRdb selects TRBD1, and the lack of DNA leaves this call unchecked. Germline assignment: CDR1 SGHRS and CDR2 YFSETQ. The CDR3 is 15 amino acids. CDR3 sequence reads: CASSLGAGFTDTQYF.

This chain joins TRBV5-8 and TRBJ2-1; the TRBD1 assignment by TCRdb is unverifiable without DNA. CDR1 and CDR2 (germline): SGHTS, YDEGEE. The length of the CDR3 is 14 residues. CDR3 in amino acids: CASIVGTHYNEQFF.

The chain carries TRBV20-1 and TRBJ1-1. The CDR3 loop spans 12 amino acids. Germline V gene sequence: CDR1 DFQATT, CDR2 SNEGSKA (reference sequence). CDR3 sequence: CSAITDNTEAFF.

This chain's CDR3 is CASSQGRTRETQYF. This chain joins TRBV6-1 and TRBJ2-5; checking the TCRdb D call of TRBD2 is not possible without DNA. Per germline, CDR1 MNHNS and CDR2 SASEGT. The CDR3 contains 14 residues.

This sequence joins TRBV18 and TRBJ2-3; no DNA is available, so the TRBD2 call from TCRdb remains unchecked. Germline V gene data show CDR1 as KGHSH and CDR2 as LQKENI. This CDR3 region has 15 residues. The CDR3 loop is CASSSRQASTDTQYF.